This T cell receptor beta chain is drawn from a study of T cell clonotyping in hematopoietic cell transplantation. Study findings and constraints: After transplant, recipient diversity fell while pathologically expanded clonotypes grew through day 180.

TCRdb's table, derived via immunoSEQ multiplex PCR, lists solely in-frame clones and lacks some. The sample has over 2,000 clones; roughly 82% are singletons. Germline assignment: CDR1 SGHRS and CDR2 YFSETQ. V gave up 6 bases and J gave up 4 bases, with 17 bases separating them. The CDR3 is 16 residues long. As to this clone: Its antigen is not identified.

The sequencing used PBMCs, collected 100 days after allogeneic stem cell transplant. The clonotype originates from a male patient in his forties or fifties who had an allogeneic stem cell transplant from a related donor, so the T cells may come from the graft donor. Some clones in this sample may be carry-over from other donors' samples. The rearrangement joins TRBV5-1 to TRBJ1-6, with D perhaps TRBD1 (6 bases). The CDR3 reads CASNDGGQPYNSPLHF. In DNA form, the CDR3 reads TGCGCCAGCAATGATGGAGGACAGCCTTATAATTCACCCCTCCACTTT.